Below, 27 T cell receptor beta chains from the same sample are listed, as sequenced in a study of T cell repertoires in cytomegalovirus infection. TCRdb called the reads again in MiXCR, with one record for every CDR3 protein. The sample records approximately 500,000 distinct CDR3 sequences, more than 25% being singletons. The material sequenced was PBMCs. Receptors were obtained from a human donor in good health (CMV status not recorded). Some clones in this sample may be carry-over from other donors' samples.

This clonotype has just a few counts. The CDR3 reads CASSLALRGSKGDYTF. Written as DNA, the CDR3 is TGTGCCAGCAGTTTAGCGCTTCGGGGAAGTAAGGGAGACTACACCTTC. J is TRBJ1-2 and V is TRBV12-3 or TRBV12-4; D is undetermined. The CDR3 loop spans 16 amino acids. V shed 0 bases and J shed 10 bases, with 21 bases lying between them.

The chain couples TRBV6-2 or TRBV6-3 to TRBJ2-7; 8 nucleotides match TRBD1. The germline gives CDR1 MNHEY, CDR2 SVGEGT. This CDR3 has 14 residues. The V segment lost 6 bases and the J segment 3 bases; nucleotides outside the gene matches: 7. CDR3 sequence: CASRPGQENYEQYV. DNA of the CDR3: TGTGCCAGCAGACCGGGACAGGAAAACTACGAGCAGTACGTC.

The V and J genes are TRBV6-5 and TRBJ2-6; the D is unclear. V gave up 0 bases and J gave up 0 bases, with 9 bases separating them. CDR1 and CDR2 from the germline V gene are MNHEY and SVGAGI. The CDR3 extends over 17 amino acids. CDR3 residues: CASSYSYTYSGANVLTF. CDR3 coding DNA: TGTGCCAGCAGTTACTCATACACCTACTCTGGGGCCAACGTCCTGACTTTC.

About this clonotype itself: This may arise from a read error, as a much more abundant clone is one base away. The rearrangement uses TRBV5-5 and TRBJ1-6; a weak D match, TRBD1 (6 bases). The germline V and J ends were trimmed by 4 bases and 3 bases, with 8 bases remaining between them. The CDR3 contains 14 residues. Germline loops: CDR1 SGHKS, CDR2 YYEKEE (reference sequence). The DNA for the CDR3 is TGTGCCAGCAGCCCGGACAGCTATAATTCACCCCTCCACTTT. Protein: CASSPDSYNSPLHF.

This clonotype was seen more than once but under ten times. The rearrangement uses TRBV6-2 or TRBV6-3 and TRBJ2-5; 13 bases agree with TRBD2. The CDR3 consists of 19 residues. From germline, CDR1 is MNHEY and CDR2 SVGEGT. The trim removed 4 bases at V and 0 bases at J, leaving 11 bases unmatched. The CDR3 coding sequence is TGTGCCAGCAGTTCGGACTCTCAGGGACTAGCGGGGCACCAAGAGACCCAGTACTTC. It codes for CASSSDSQGLAGHQETQYF.

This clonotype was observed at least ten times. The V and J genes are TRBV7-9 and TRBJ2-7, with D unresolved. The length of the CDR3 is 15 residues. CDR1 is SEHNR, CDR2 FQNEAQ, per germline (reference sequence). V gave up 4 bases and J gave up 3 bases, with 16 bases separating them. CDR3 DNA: TGTGCCAGCAGCTCGAACAGTGGATTCGGCTACGAGCAGTACTTC. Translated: CASSSNSGFGYEQYF.

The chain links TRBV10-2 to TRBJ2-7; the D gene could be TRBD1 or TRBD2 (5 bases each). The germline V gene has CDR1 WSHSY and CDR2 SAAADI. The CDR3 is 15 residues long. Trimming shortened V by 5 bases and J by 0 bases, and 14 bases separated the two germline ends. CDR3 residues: CASSSSGTSSYEQYV. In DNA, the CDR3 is TGCGCCAGCAGTTCGTCAGGGACCAGCTCCTACGAGCAGTACGTC.

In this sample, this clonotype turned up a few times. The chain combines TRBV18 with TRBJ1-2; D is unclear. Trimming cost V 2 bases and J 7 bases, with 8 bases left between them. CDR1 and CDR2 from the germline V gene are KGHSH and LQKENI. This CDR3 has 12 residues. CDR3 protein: CASSPERGGYTF. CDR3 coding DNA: TGTGCCAGCTCACCAGAGCGTGGTGGCTACACCTTC.

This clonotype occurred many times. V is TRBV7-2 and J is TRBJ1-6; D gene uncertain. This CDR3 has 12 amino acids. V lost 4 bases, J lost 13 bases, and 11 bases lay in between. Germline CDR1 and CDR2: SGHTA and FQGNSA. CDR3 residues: CASSSQGFPLHF. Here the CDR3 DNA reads TGTGCCAGCAGCTCACAAGGATTCCCCCTCCACTTT.

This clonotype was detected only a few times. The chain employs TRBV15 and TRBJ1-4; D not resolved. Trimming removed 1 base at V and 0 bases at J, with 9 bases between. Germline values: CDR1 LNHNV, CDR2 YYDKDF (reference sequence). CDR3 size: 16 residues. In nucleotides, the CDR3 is TGTGCCACCAGCAGAGGAAGAGCTTCAACTAATGAAAAACTGTTTTTT. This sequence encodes CATSRGRASTNEKLFF.

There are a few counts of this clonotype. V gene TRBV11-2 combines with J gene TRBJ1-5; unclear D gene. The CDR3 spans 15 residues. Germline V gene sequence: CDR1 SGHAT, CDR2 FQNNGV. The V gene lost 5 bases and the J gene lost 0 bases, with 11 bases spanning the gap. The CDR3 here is CASSVDGNSNQPQHF. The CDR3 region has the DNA TGTGCCAGCAGCGTGGACGGGAATAGCAATCAGCCCCAGCATTTT.

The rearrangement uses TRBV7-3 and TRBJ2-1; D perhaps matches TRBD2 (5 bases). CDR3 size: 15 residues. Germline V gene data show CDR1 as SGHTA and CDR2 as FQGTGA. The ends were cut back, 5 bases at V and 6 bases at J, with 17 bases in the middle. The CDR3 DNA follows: TGTGCCAGCAGCCCTTTTCGTGCGGGTGGCAATGAGCAGTTCTTC. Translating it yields CASSPFRAGGNEQFF.

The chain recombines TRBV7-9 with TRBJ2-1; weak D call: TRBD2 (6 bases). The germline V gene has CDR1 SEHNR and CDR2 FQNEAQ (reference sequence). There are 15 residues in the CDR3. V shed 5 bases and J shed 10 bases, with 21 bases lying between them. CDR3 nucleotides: TGTGCCAGCAGCCTCGGGGGTTCCGTTCCACAGGAGCAGTTCTTC. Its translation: CASSLGGSVPQEQFF.

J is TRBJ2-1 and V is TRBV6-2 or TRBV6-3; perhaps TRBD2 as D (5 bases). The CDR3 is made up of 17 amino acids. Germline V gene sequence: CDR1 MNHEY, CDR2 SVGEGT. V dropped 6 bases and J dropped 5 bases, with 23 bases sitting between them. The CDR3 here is CASRKVTAVSKDNEQFF. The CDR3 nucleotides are TGTGCCAGCAGAAAGGTAACAGCGGTTAGTAAAGACAATGAGCAGTTCTTC.

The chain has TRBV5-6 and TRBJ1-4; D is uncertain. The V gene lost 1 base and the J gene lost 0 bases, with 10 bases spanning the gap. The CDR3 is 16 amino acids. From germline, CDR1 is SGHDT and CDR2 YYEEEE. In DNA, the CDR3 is TGTGCCAGCAGCTTGTACGGAGGAGCAACTAATGAAAAACTGTTTTTT. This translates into CASSLYGGATNEKLFF.

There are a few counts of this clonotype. DNA of the CDR3: TGCGCCAGCAGCTTGACTAGCGGAAACTCGTTCTACGAGCAGTACTTC. The encoded protein is CASSLTSGNSFYEQYF. The V gene is TRBV5-1, the J gene TRBJ2-7, with TRBD2 matching over 8 bases. The germline V gene encodes CDR1 SGHRS and CDR2 YFSETQ. Trimming cost V 1 base and J 3 bases; bases outside gene matches: 9. The CDR3 consists of 16 residues.

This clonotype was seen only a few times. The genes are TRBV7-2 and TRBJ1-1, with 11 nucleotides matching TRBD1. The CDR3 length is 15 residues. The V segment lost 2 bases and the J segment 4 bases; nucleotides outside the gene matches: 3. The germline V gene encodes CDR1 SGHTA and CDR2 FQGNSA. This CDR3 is CASSLQGTGGTEAFF. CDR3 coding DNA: TGTGCCAGCAGCTTACAAGGGACAGGGGGCACTGAAGCTTTCTTT.

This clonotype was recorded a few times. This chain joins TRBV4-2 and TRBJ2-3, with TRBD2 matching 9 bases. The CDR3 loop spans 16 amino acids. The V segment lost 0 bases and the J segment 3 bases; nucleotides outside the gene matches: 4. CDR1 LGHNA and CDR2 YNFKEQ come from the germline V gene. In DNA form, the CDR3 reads TGTGCCAGCAGCCAAGATGGAGCGGGAGGAACAGATACGCAGTATTTT. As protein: CASSQDGAGGTDTQYF.

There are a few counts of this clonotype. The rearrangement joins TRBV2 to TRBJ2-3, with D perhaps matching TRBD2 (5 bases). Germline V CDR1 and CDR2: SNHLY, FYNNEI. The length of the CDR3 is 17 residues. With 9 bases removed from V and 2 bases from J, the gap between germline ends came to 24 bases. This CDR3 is CARHPGRGNTFTDTQYF. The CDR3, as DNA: TGTGCCAGACACCCTGGCAGAGGGAACACATTCACAGATACGCAGTATTTT.

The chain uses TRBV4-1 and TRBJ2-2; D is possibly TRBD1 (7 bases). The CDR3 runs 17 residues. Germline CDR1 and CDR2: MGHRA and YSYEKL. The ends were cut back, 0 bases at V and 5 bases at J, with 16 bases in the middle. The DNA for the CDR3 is TGCGCCAGCAGCCAAGATTCCACCAGGGGGGTAACCGGGGAGCTGTTTTTT. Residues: CASSQDSTRGVTGELFF.

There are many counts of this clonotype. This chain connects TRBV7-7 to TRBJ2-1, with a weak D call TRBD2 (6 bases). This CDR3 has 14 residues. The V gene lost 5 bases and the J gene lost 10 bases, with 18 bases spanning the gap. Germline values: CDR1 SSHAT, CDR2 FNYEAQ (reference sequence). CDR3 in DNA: TGTGCCAGCAGCCCCGGGACTCCACCGGGGGAGCAGTTCTTC. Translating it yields CASSPGTPPGEQFF. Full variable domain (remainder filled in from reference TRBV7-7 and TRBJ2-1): GAGVSQSPRYKVTKRGQDVTLRCDPISSHATLYWYQQALGQGPEFLTYFNYEAQPDKSGLPSDRFSAERPEGSISTLTIQRTEQRDSAMYRCASSPGTPPGEQFFGPGTRLTVL.

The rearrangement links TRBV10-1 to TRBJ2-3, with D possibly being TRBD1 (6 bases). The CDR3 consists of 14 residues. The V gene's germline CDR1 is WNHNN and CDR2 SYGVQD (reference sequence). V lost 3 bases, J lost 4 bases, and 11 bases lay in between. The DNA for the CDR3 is TGCGCCAGCAGTGACACAACAGGGCCAGATACGCAGTATTTT. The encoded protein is CASSDTTGPDTQYF.

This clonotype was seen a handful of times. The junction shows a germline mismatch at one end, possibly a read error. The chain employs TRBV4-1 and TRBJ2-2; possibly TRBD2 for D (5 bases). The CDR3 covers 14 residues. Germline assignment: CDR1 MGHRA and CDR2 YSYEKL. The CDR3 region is CASSQILGSGELFF. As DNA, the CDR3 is TGTGCCAGCAGCCAGATACTAGGATCCGGGGAGCTGTTTTTT.

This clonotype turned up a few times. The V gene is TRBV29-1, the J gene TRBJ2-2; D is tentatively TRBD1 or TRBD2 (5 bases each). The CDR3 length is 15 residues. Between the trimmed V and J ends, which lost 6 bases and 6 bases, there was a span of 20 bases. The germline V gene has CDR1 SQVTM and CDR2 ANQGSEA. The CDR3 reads CSVQGHLGKAGELFF. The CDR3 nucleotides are TGCAGCGTCCAGGGTCATCTCGGGAAAGCCGGGGAGCTGTTTTTT.

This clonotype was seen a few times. The CDR3 DNA is TGTGCCAGCAGCCCGTGGGGCGGCTCCTACGAGCAGTACTTC. Its translation is CASSPWGGSYEQYF. The rearrangement links TRBV7-2 to TRBJ2-7, with D tentatively TRBD1 (5 bases). CDR1 is SGHTA, CDR2 FQGNSA, per germline. The CDR3 is 14 residues long. V lost 5 bases to trimming and J lost 0 bases, with 11 bases between them.

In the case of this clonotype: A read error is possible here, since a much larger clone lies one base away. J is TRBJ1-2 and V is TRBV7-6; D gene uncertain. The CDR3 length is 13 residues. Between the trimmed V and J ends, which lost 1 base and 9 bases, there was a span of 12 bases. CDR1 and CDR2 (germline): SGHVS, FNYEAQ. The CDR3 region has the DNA TGTGCCAGCAGCTTAGGTAATAGAGATAGCTACACCTTC. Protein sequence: CASSLGNRDSYTF.

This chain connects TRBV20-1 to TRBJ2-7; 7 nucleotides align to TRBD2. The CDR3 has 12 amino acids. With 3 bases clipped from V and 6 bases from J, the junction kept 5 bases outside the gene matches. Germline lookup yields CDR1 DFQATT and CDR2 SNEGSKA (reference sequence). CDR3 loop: CSARGGIFEQYF. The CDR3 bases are TGCAGTGCTAGGGGAGGGATTTTCGAGCAGTACTTC.